This TCR beta chain was captured in a study of cytomegalovirus exposure and HLA in healthy donors (dated by TCRdb to the late 2010s). For the study in its entirety: In an earlier analysis of roughly 590 of the donors, around 290 Gb of sequence data and approximately 120 million unique TCR beta sequences from about 180 million T cells were reported. Both class I and class II loci were covered by HLA typing, at four-digit resolution. Four to six DR-DQ haplotypes were handled as single units for association and clustering, since linkage in the cohort was strong. On average, 235,054 unique TCR beta nucleotide sequences were sequenced per donor among 398 genotyped donors of the cohort, with roughly a sixth of those sequences being non-productive. To predict cytomegalovirus infection status, the study brought together high-throughput TCR immunosequencing, statistical association of individual TCRs with disease status, and machine learning. Donor age, sex, ethnicity and CMV serostatus were compiled alongside the repertoire data. Besides the first cohort of 666 subjects, a separate validation cohort made up of 120 different subjects was used. Genome-wide SNP genotypes for about 60% of the roughly 700 donors were used in a later genetic analysis, which treated that subset as a discovery cohort. The later analysis used no new phenotypic data to find candidate immune exposures, relying instead on TCR beta sequences and their occurrence across donors. The study aimed to test whether signatures of past pathogen exposure could be identified by cataloging public T cell receptors. In an earlier analysis of 500 to 650 of the donors, high-throughput TCR beta sequencing was used to judge whether each TCR beta V gene segment behaved as functional or pseudogenic. To study patterns of TCR occurrence, a later analysis re-analyzed previously published TCR beta repertoires from around 700 donors and added high-resolution HLA genotyping. An early release covering some 640 HLA-typed donors comprised about 290 gigabases of sequencing data and around 86 million unique TCR sequences. Every repertoire in the discovery cohort had been generated on one and the same sequencing platform. Of the approximately 400 genotyped donors, 65% to 90% fell in the genetic ancestry cluster associated with self-reported Caucasian donors. The study profiled the T cell repertoires of some 610 subjects by immunosequencing and related them to cytomegalovirus serostatus. Typing coverage differed by locus: A, B, C, DRB1 and DQB1 were typed in roughly 629-630 donors, DQA1 in around 500, DPA1 in 600 to 610, and DPB1 in roughly 450. The full study reports these points: Because the 87-base-pair reads could not distinguish some IMGT-functional V segments, including TRBV6-2 and TRBV6-3, those segments were excluded. In both the original and validation cohorts, the classifier was reported to diagnose cytomegalovirus status with high specificity and sensitivity. The presence/absence analyses assumed that sequencing depth was roughly uniform across donors, and that assumption may not be true. Across donors, most TCR sequences were observed very rarely, whereas some public TCRs were present in many individuals. A later analysis found that TCR association rates varied across HLA loci, with DRB1 alleles showing the most associated TCRs and HLA-C alleles the fewest. The sequencing pipeline was judged likely to have produced a cluster of highly shared sequence variants as a technical artifact. The authors suggested that the approach could potentially be extended to other disease states and immunological phenotypes. At a false discovery rate of 0.05, a later analysis linked 15,000 to 20,000 TCR beta sequences to specific HLA alleles. In a later analysis, HLA-associated TCR beta chains were found to be more clonally expanded and to have lower generation probabilities than equally common non-associated chains. A later analysis reported that several top co-occurrence clusters appeared linked to parvovirus B19, influenza, CMV and Epstein-Barr virus. In a later genetic analysis, fewer N-insertions in productive TCRs were reported among donors in an Asian-associated ancestry cluster than the roughly 710-donor mean. A further reported finding was that TCR beta sequences accurately predicted the HLA-A and HLA-B alleles for most subjects in the first cohort. Assigning TCR associations to individual alleles was difficult when HLA alleles, especially DR and DQ, strongly co-occurred. A later genetic analysis associated a missense DCLRE1C variant with V-gene and J-gene trimming of TCR beta chains, and an independent cohort replicated the association. The only immune exposure information available for the cohort was CMV serostatus. In vitro tests confirmed that a few of the cytomegalovirus-associated TCR beta chains recognize cytomegalovirus antigens. Linkage disequilibrium might explain the correlated functional status among segregating V segments, but an unknown experimental factor could not be excluded. Broadly in line with IMGT annotations, most TCR beta V segments showed up in productive rearrangements about 90% or about 30% of the time in an earlier analysis of 587 of the donors. The study gave a list of 150 to 200 TCR beta chains associated with cytomegalovirus. HLA typing was unavailable for some donors at each locus, so association tests used only the typed subset. Some 15 rarely observed V segments, including chromosome 9 orphons, were excluded from the earlier analysis of several hundred of the donors because counts were too low. According to a later analysis, most CMV-associated TCR beta chains appeared to be HLA-restricted, and the HLA associations seemed to be driven largely by CMV exposure. The cohort was sequenced for TCR beta chains only, and without alpha or paired-chain data the features that could be detected were limited.

On this clone itself: Its antigen is unknown. Qualities for individual bases were not recorded, and no much larger clone is one base off.

Library prep was done by the immunoSEQ multiplex PCR assay. For the multiplex PCR, a mixture combining 60 forward primers for TCR Vbeta segments and 13 reverse primers for TCR Jbeta segments was used. The CDR3 region of rearranged TCR beta genes was amplified from genomic DNA by a multiplex PCR assay. The Illumina HiSeq System was used to sequence the amplified TCR beta libraries as 87-base-pair reads. The published analysis was carried out like this. A later analysis counted approximately 74 million unique TCR beta chains across the approximately 700 repertoires, and about 10 million of these chains were shared by at least two donors. Raw reads were error-corrected and collapsed into unique sequences with a nearest-neighbor algorithm that merged closely related sequences to remove PCR and sequencing errors. To assign V, D and J gene segments, CDR3 sequences were aligned to IMGT reference sequences. For a sequence to be retained, a match of at least six nucleotides to both a V gene segment and a J gene segment was required. Rearrangements were called productive when the CDR3 lacked stop codons and stayed in frame with V and J; all others were non-productive. CDR3 was defined by IMGT convention, running from the second conserved V-encoded cysteine to the conserved J-encoded phenylalanine. The earlier analysis of 587 of the donors excluded any sequence lacking an unambiguous match to a single V gene segment. An earlier analysis of 587 of the donors classified V segments as functional when productive rearrangements were above 56.7% and as segregating when the standard deviation between donors was above 5%. A statistical classification framework was built to diagnose cytomegalovirus status from the catalog of TCR beta chain sequences. V and J gene assignment, in a later analysis, came from comparing TCR nucleotide sequences with IMGT/GENE-DB human TR gene sequences. A later analysis assigned CDR3 sequences and most-parsimonious VDJ recombination scenarios with the TCRdist pipeline. In a later analysis, each TCR beta chain was defined by its CDR3 amino acid sequence together with its V-gene family, and reads without a unique V-gene family were excluded. A later analysis removed 592 highly shared, low-generation-probability nucleotide sequences to deal with suspected cross-contamination and a sequencing artifact. In a later analysis, a clonal expansion index for each public chain was calculated from normalized within-repertoire ranks of inferred template counts. Generation probabilities in a later analysis came from a VDJ recombination model fitted to out-of-frame rearrangements, and those results were checked against IGoR. In a later analysis, hypergeometric tests were used to score TCR-TCR, TCR-HLA and TCR-CMV co-occurrence, with a repertoire-size bias correction applied to TCR pairs. To estimate false discovery rates, a later analysis permuted the HLA or CMV assignments 20 times. In a later analysis, co-occurring TCRs were grouped using DBSCAN, with TCRdist sequence similarity added in when clustering inside HLA-allele-positive subsets. Repertoires with fewer than 30,000 or more than 120,000 public chains were left out of co-occurrence clustering, as were four to six repertoires with anomalous nucleotide sharing. The table was pulled from immuneACCESS by TCRdb, which kept in-frame rearrangements only. Such tables lose some clones; where checked, under half of the loss comes from unresolved V genes, and the rest has no known cause. D and trimming come from the DNA, and the V and J calls and clone size come from that table. The sample table shows more than 110,000 clones, and 70% are seen once. Roughly 2% of the sample belongs to the ten largest clones.

Trimming removed 0 bases from V and 0 bases from J, leaving 10 bases between the germline ends. Including cysteine and phenylalanine, the CDR3 has 17 amino acids. Kept here is only the CDR3 DNA, which spans 51 bases and is read in frame from base 1. Sequences SGDLS (CDR1) and YYNGEE (CDR2) are obtained from the germline V gene. The cohort consisted of hundreds of healthy bone marrow donors. At the time of sampling, all cohort members were nominally healthy, though unrecorded immune exposures were likely present. The donor was CMV seropositive and was included in the group of approximately 300 seropositive cohort members. A peripheral blood sample was collected from each donor, and TCR beta sequencing was performed on peripheral blood mononuclear cells. Genomic DNA was extracted from the blood cell samples with the Qiagen DNeasy Blood Extraction Kit.

The sequence derives from a woman aged 55 to 70 in good health and CMV-seropositive. The sample consisted of PBMCs. The sequence is built from TRBV9 and TRBJ2-6; no D segment can be confidently identified. The CDR3 is CASSVEQLYSGANVLTF. The DNA is as follows: TGTGCCAGCAGCGTAGAACAGCTGTACTCTGGGGCCAACGTCCTGACTTTC.